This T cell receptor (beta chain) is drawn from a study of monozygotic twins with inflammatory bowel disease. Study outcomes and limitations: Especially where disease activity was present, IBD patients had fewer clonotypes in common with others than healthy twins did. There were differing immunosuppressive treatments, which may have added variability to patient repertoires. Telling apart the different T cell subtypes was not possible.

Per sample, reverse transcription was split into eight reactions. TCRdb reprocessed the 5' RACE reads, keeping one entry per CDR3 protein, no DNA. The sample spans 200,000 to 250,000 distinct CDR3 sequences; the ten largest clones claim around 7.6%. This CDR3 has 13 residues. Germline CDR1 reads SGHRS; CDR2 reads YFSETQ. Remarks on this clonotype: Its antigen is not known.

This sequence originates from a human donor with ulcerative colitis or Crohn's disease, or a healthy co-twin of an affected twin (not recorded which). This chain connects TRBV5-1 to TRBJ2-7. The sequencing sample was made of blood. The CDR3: CASSFSWSYEQYF.